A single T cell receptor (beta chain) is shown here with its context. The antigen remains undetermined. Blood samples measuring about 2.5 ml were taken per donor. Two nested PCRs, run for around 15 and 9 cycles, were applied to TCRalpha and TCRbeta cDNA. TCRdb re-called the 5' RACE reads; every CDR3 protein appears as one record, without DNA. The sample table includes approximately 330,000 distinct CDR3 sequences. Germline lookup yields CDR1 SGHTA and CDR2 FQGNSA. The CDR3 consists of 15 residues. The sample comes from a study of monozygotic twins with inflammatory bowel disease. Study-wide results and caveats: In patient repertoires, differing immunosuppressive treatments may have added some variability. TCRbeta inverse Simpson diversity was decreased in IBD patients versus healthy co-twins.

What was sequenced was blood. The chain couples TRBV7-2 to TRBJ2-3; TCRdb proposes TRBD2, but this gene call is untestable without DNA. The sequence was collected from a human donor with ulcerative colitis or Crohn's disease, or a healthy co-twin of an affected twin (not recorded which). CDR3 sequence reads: CASSTKAGRTDTQYF. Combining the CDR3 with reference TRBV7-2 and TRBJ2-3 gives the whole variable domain GAGVSQSPSNKVTEKGKDVELRCDPISGHTALYWYRQSLGQGLEFLIYFQGNSAPDKSGLPSDRFSAERTGGSVSTLTIQRTQQEDSAVYLCASSTKAGRTDTQYFGPGTRLTVL.